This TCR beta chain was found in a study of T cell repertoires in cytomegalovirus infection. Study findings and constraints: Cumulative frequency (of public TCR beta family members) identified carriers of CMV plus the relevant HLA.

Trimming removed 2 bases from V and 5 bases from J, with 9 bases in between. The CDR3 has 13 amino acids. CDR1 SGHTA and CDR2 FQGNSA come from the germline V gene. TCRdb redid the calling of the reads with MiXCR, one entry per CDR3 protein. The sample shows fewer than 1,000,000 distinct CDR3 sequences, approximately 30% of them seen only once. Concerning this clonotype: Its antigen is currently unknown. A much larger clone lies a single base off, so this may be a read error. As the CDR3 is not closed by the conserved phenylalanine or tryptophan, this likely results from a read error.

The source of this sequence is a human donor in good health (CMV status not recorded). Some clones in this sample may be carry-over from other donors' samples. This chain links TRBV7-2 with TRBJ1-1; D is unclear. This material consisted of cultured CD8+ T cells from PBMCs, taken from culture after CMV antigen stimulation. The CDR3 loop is CASSLSLGTEAFI. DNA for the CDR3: TGTGCCAGCAGCTTATCTTTGGGGACTGAAGCTTTCATT.